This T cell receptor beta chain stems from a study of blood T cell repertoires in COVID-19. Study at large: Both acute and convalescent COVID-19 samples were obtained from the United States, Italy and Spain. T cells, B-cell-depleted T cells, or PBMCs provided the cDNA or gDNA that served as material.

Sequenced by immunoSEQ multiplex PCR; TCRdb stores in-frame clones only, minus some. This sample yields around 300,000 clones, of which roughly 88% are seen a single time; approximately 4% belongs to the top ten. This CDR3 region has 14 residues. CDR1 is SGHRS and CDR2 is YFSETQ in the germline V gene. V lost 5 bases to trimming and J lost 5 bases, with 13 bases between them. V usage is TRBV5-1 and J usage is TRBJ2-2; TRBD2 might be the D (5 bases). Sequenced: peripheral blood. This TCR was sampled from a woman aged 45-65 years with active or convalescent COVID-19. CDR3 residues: CASSTPGGTGELFF. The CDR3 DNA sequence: TGCGCCAGCAGTACCCCGGGCGGGACCGGGGAGCTGTTTTTT.